This TCR beta chain was sequenced during a study of T cells in Graves' hyperthyroidism and ophthalmopathy. Study results and limitations: Ophthalmopathy was predicted by the model a median of about six months ahead of onset.

This clonotype was detected many times. Its specificity is unknown. If no ophthalmopathy progression occurred within 18 months, Graves' hyperthyroidism was stable. Over 9 ml of fresh peripheral blood supplied the PBMCs. The source material, RNA transcripts, was used to amplify TCR beta CDR3 regions. The primer set for the first-round RT-PCR of the TCR CDR3 was HTBI. TCRdb re-called the multiplex PCR reads with MiXCR, one entry per CDR3 protein. Among about 480,000 distinct CDR3 sequences, approximately 15% were seen once, and the ten largest hold roughly 17%. Germline values: CDR1 SGDLS, CDR2 YYNGEE. This CDR3 has 15 amino acids. The ends were cut back, 4 bases at V and 4 bases at J, with 17 bases in the middle.

Sequencing was done on a sample of blood. This clonotype was obtained from a woman younger than 35 with Graves' hyperthyroidism. The gene calls are TRBV9 and TRBJ1-1; D gene ambiguous. The CDR3 DNA is TGTGCCAGCAGCCGTTTGTCAAGCCGGGTCACTGAAGCTTTCTTT. Translated: CASSRLSSRVTEAFF.